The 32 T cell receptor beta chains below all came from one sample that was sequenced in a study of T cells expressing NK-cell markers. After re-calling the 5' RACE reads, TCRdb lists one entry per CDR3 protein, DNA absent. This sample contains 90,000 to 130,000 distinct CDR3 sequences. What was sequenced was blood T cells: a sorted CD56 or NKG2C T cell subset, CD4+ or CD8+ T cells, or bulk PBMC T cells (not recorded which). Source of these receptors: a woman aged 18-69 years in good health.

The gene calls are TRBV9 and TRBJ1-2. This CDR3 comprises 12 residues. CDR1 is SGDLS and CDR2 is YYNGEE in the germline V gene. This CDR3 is CASSANSWGYTF.

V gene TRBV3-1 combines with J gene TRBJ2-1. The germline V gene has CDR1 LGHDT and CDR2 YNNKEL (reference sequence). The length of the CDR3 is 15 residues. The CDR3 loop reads CASSQDRLFEREQFF.

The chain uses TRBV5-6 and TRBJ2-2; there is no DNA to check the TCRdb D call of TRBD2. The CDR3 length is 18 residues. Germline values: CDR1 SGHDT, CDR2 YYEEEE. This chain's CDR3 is CASSLEGSLAANTGELFF.

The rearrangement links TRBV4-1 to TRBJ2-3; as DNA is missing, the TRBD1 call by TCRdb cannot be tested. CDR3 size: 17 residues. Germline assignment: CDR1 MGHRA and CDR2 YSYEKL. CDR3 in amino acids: CASSPTGVNSFTDTQYF.

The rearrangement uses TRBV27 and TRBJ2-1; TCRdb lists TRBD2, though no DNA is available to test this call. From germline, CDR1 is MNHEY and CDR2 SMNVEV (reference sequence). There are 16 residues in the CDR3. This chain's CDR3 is CTSSYGLASSYNEQFF.

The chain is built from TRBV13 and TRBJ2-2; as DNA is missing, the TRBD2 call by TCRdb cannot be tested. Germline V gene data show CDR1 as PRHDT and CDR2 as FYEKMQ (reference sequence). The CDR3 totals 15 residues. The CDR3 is CASSQPSGGAGELFF.

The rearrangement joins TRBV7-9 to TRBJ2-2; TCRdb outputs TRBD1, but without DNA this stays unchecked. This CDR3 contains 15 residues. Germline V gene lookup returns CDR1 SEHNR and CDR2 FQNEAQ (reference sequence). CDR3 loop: CASRPGTGLTGELFF.

This CDR3 is CASSLALMVEQYF. The genes are TRBV7-9 and TRBJ2-7. Germline V CDR1 and CDR2: SEHNR, FQNEAQ (reference sequence). The CDR3 is made up of 13 amino acids.

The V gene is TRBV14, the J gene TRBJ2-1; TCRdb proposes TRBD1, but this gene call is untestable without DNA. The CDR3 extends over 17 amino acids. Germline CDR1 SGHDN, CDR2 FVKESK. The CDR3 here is CASSQDGAGTPYNEQFF.

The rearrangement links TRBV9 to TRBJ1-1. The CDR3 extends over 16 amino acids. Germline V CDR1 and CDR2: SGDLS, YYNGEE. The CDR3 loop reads CASSELQGPMNTEAFF. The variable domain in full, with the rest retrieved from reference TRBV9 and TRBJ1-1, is DSGVTQTPKHLITATGQRVTLRCSPRSGDLSVYWYQQSLDQGLQFLIQYYNGEERAKGNILERFSAQQFPDLHSELNLSSLELGDSALYFCASSELQGPMNTEAFFGQGTRLTVV.

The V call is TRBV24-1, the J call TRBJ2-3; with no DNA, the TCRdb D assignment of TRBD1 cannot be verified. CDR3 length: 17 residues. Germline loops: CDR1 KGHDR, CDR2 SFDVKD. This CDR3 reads CATSSYQQVGNTDTQYF.

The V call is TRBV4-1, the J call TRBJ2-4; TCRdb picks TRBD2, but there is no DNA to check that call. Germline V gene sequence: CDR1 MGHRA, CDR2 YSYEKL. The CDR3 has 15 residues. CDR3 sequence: CASSRTSGGADIQYF.

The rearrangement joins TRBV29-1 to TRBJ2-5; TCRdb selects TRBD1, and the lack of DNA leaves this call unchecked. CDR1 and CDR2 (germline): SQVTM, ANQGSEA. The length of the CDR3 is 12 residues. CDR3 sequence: CSVRGQGPTQYF. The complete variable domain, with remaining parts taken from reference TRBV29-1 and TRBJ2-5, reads SAVISQKPSRDICQRGTSLTIQCQVDSQVTMMFWYRQQPGQSLTLIATANQGSEATYESGFVIDKFPISRPNLTFSTLTVSNMSPEDSSIYLCSVRGQGPTQYFGPGTRLLVL.

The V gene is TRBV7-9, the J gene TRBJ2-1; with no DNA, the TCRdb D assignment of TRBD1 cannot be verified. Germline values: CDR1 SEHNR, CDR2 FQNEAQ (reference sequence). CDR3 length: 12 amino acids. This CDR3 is CAALTSYNEQYF.

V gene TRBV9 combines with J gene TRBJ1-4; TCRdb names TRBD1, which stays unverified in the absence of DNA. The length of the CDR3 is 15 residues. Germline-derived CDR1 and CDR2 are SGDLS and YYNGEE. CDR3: CASSVETGGEEKLFF.

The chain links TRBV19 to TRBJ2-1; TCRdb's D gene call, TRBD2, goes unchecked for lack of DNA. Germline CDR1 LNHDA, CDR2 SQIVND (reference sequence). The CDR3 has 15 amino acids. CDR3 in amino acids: CASSPMLAGEDEQFF.

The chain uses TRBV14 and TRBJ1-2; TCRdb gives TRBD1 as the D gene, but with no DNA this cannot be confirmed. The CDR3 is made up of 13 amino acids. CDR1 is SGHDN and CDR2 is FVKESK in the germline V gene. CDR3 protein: CASSSTGIYGYTF.

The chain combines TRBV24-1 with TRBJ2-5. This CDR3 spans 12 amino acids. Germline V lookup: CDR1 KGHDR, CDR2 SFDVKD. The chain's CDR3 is CATSDFGETQYF.

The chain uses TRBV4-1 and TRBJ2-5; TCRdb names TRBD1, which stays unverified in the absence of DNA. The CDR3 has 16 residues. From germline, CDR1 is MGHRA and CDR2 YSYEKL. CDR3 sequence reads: CASSQDTGSFQETQYF.

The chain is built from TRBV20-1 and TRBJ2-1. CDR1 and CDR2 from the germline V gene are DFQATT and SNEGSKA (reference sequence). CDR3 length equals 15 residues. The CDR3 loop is CSASRRGGSYNEQFF.

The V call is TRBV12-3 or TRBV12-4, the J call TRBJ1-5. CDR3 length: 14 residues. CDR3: CASSFGSAVQPQHF.

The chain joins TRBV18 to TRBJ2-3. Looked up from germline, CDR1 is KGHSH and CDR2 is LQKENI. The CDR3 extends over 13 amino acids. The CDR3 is CASSPWGTDTQYF.

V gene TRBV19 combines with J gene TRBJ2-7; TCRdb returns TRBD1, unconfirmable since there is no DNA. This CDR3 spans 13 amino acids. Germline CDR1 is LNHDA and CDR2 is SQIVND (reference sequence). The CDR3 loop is CASSALGASEQYF. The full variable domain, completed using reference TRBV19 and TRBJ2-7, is DGGITQSPKYLFRKEGQNVTLSCEQNLNHDAMYWYRQDPGQGLRLIYYSQIVNDFQKGDIAEGYSVSREKKESFPLTVTSAQKNPTAFYLCASSALGASEQYFGPGTRLTVT.

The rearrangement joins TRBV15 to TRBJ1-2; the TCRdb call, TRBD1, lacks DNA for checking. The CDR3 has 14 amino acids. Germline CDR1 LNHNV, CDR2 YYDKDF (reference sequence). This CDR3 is CATSRDRDRGGYTF.

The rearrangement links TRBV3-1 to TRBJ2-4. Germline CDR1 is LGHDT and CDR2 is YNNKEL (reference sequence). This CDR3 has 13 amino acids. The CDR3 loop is CASSHMAKNIQYF.

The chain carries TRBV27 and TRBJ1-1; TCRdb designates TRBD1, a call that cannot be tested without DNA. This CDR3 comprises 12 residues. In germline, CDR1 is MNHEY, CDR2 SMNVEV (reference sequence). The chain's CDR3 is CASGKGRTEAFF.

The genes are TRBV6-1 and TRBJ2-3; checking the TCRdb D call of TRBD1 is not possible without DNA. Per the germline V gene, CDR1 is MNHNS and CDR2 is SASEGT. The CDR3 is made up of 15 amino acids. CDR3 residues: CASSHTGVRADTQYF.

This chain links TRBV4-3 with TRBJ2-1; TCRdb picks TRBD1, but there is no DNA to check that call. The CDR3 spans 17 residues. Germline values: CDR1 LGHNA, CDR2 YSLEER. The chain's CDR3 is CASSQAQDREVRNEQFF.

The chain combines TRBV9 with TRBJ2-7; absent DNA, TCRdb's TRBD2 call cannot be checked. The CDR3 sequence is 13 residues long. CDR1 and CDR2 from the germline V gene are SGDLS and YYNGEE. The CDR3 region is CASSVDEGWEQYF.

CDR3 residues: CASSVAGGGEQFF. This sequence joins TRBV9 and TRBJ2-1; TCRdb lists TRBD2, though no DNA is available to test this call. This CDR3 has 13 residues. Germline loops: CDR1 SGDLS, CDR2 YYNGEE.

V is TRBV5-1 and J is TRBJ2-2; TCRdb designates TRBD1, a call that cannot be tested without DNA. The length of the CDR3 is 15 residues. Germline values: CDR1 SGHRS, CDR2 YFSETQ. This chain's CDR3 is CASTWWGSNTGELFF.

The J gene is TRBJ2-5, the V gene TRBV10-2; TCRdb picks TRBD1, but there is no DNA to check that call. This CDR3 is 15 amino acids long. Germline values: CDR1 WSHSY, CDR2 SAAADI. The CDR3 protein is CASRDRRTPQETQYF.